A single sample gave rise to the 11 T cell receptor beta chains below, sequenced in a study of blood T cell repertoires in COVID-19. Using immunoSEQ multiplex PCR, the repertoire was profiled, and TCRdb retains in-frame clones only, with some absent. This sample has some 70,000 clones, with approximately 80% found just once. Source material: peripheral blood. These receptors originate from a woman aged 45-65 years with acute or convalescent COVID-19.

This chain joins TRBV9 and TRBJ2-3; no clear D. This CDR3 contains 16 residues. Germline CDR1 and CDR2: SGDLS and YYNGEE. Trimming pared 0 bases from V and 2 bases from J, leaving 13 bases between. CDR3 sequence: CASSVGVGELTDTQYF. The CDR3 DNA reads as TGTGCCAGCAGCGTAGGGGTGGGCGAACTCACAGATACGCAGTATTTT. Complete variable domain (other parts from reference TRBV9 and TRBJ2-3): DSGVTQTPKHLITATGQRVTLRCSPRSGDLSVYWYQQSLDQGLQFLIQYYNGEERAKGNILERFSAQQFPDLHSELNLSSLELGDSALYFCASSVGVGELTDTQYFGPGTRLTVL.

CDR3 bases: TGCGCCAGCAACGACAGGGGGAACACTGAAGCTTTCTTT. Its protein is CASNDRGNTEAFF. The chain recombines TRBV5-1 with TRBJ1-1, with 8 bases that match TRBD1. Germline CDR1 reads SGHRS; CDR2 reads YFSETQ. This CDR3 has 13 residues. Trimming at V came to 6 bases and at J to 1 base, leaving 2 bases not matched to a gene.

CDR3 coding DNA: TGTGCCAGCAGCCCCCTGGGGACAGGGTCGAACACCGGGGAGCTGTTTTTT. Amino acids: CASSPLGTGSNTGELFF. The V call is TRBV4-2, the J call TRBJ2-2; 9 bases agree with TRBD1. After removal of 4 bases from V and 0 bases from J, the junction contained 6 bases not matched to a gene. Germline values: CDR1 LGHNA, CDR2 YNFKEQ. There are 17 residues in the CDR3.

V is TRBV6-5 and J is TRBJ1-2; D is ambiguous. This CDR3 region has 14 residues. CDR1 MNHEY and CDR2 SVGAGI come from the germline V gene. The germline V and J ends were trimmed by 6 bases and 0 bases, with 11 bases remaining between them. CDR3 loop: CASRNRRTNYGYTF. CDR3 DNA: TGTGCCAGCAGAAACAGACGGACTAACTATGGCTACACCTTC.

CDR3 DNA: TGTGCCAGCAGCTTCCTTCGGACAGGGGGACTTGTCTACGAGCAGTACTTC. The encoded protein is CASSFLRTGGLVYEQYF. The chain uses TRBV5-5 and TRBJ2-7; 10 nucleotides align to TRBD1. The CDR3 length is 17 residues. Germline V lookup: CDR1 SGHKS, CDR2 YYEKEE (reference sequence). Trimming took 2 bases from V and 3 from J; bases not matched to a gene: 11.

The chain joins TRBV6-1 to TRBJ2-3, with 11 nucleotides matching TRBD2. Germline V CDR1 and CDR2: MNHNS, SASEGT. CDR3 length equals 17 residues. The trim removed 0 bases at V and 6 bases at J, leaving 8 bases unmatched. The CDR3 loop is CASSEALAGGTRDTQYF. DNA of the CDR3: TGTGCCAGCAGTGAAGCGCTAGCGGGGGGAACGAGGGATACGCAGTATTTT.

This clone was observed once. The chain employs TRBV2 and TRBJ2-1; perhaps TRBD1 as D (5 bases). From germline, CDR1 is SNHLY and CDR2 FYNNEI. V was shortened by 5 bases and J by 8 bases, with 19 bases between the two germline ends. The CDR3 sequence is 15 residues long. The CDR3 reads CASSPQGWGRDEQFF. In DNA, the CDR3 is TGTGCCAGCAGTCCGCAGGGATGGGGTAGGGATGAGCAGTTCTTC. Full variable domain (missing parts from reference TRBV2 and TRBJ2-1): EPEVTQTPSHQVTQMGQEVILRCVPISNHLYFYWYRQILGQKVEFLVSFYNNEISEKSEIFDDQFSVERPDGSNFTLKIRSTKLEDSAMYFCASSPQGWGRDEQFFGPGTRLTVL.

The gene calls are TRBV7-2 and TRBJ1-2, with TRBD1 identical over 7 bases. CDR1 SGHTA and CDR2 FQGNSA come from the germline V gene. V trimming: 5 bases; J trimming: 2 bases; junction bases outside the gene matches: 2. CDR3 length equals 13 residues. CDR3 sequence (DNA): TGTGCCAGCAGCCAGGGACAGAACTATGGCTACACCTTC. Translation gives CASSQGQNYGYTF.

The chain has TRBV6-5 and TRBJ1-1, with 9 bases identical to TRBD1. The CDR3 extends over 14 amino acids. The germline V gene encodes CDR1 MNHEY and CDR2 SVGAGI. The V gene end was trimmed by 0 bases and the J gene end by 4 bases; junction bases not matched to a gene: 0. The CDR3 loop is CASSYSTGGTEAFF. The CDR3 bases are TGTGCCAGCAGTTACTCGACAGGGGGCACTGAAGCTTTCTTT.

This clone was observed a handful of times. The chain recombines TRBV19 with TRBJ1-1; D is undetermined. This CDR3 spans 13 amino acids. Germline CDR1 is LNHDA and CDR2 is SQIVND (reference sequence). V was trimmed by 3 bases and J by 3 bases, leaving 8 bases between them. The chain's CDR3 is CASSISPDTEAFF. In DNA form, the CDR3 reads TGTGCCAGTAGTATCTCCCCCGACACTGAAGCTTTCTTT. Full variable domain (remainder filled in from reference TRBV19 and TRBJ1-1): DGGITQSPKYLFRKEGQNVTLSCEQNLNHDAMYWYRQDPGQGLRLIYYSQIVNDFQKGDIAEGYSVSREKKESFPLTVTSAQKNPTAFYLCASSISPDTEAFFGQGTRLTVV.

The chain employs TRBV15 and TRBJ1-2; possibly TRBD1 for D (5 bases). CDR1 LNHNV and CDR2 YYDKDF come from the germline V gene (reference sequence). V lost 5 bases, J lost 3 bases, and 13 bases lay in between. CDR3 length: 14 residues. Here the CDR3 reads CATSRLTGDYGYTF. CDR3 nucleotides: TGTGCCACCAGCCGCCTCACGGGGGACTATGGCTACACCTTC.